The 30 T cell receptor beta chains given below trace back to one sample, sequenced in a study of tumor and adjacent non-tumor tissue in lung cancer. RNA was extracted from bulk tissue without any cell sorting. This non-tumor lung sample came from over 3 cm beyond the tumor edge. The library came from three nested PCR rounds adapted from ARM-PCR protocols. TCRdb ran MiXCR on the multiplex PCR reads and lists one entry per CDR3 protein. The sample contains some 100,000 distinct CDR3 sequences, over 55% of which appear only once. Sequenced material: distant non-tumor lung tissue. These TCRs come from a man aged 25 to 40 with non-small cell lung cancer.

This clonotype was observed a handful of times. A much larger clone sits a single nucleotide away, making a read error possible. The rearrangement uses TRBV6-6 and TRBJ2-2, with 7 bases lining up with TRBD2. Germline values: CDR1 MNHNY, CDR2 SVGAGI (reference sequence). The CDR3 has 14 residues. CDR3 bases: TGTGCCAACAGTTACGCGGCGGGAGCCGGGGAGCTGTTTTTT. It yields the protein CANSYAAGAGELFF.

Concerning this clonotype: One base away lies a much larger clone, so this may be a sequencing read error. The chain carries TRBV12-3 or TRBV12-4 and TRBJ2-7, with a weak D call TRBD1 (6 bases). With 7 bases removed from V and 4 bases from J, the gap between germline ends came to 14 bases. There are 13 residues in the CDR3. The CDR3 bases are TGTGCCAGCATCCCCCAGGGGCGTTACGAGCAGTACTTC. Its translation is CASIPQGRYEQYF.

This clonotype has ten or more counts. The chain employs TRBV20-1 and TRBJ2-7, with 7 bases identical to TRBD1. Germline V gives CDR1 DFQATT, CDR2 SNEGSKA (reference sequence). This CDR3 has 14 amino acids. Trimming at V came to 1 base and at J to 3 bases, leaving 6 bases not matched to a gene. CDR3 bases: TGCAGTGCTAGAGGAGTGACAGGGAGCTACGAGCAGTACTTC. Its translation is CSARGVTGSYEQYF.

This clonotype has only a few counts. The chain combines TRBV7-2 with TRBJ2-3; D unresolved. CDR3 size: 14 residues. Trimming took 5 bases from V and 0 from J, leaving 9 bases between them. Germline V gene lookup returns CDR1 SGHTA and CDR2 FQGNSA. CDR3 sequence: CASSRHQSTDTQYF. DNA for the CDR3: TGTGCCAGCAGCCGTCACCAGAGCACAGATACGCAGTATTTT.

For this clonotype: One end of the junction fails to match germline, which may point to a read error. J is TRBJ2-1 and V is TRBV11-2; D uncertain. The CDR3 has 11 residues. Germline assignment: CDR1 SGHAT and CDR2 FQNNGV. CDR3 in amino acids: CAGSQTDEQLF. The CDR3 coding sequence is TGTGCCGGCAGCCAGACTGATGAGCAGTTATTC. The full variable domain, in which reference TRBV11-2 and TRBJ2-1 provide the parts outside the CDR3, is EAGVAQSPRYKIIEKRQSVAFWCNPISGHATLYWYQQILGQGPKLLIQFQNNGVVDDSQLPKDRFSAERLKGVDSTLKIQPAKLEDSAVYLCAGSQTDEQLFGPGTRLTVL.

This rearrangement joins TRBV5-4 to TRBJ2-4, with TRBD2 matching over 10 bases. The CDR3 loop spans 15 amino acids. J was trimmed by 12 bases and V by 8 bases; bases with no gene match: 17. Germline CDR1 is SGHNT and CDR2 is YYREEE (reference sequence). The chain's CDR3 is CASSGGTLPEDTQYF. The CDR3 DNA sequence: TGTGCCAGTAGCGGGGGGACCCTTCCGGAAGACACTCAGTACTTC.

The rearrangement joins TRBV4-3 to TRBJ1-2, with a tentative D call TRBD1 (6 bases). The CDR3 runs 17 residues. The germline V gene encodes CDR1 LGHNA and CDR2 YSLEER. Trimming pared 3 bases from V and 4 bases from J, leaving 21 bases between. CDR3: CASSHRSGALRCYGYTF. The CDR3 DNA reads TGCGCCAGCAGCCATCGTTCGGGGGCCTTGCGATGCTATGGCTACACCTTC.

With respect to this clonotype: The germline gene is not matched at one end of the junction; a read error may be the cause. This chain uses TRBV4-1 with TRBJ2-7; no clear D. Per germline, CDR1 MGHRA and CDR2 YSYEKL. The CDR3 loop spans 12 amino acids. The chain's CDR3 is CASSQDFADQCF. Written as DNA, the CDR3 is TGCGCCAGCAGCCAGGATTTTGCCGATCAGTGTTTC.

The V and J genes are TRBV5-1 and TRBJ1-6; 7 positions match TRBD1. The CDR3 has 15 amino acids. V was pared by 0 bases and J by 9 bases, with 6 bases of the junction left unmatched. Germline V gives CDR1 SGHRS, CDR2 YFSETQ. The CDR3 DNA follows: TGCGCCAGCAGCTTGGGACAGGGCGAAAGTTCACCCCTCCACTTT. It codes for CASSLGQGESSPLHF.

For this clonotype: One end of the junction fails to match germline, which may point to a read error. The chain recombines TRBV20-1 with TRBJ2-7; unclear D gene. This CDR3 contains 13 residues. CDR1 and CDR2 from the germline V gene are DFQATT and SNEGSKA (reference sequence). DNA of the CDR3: TGCAATGCTAGAGATCGGGCTACCTACGAGCAGTACTTC. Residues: CNARDRATYEQYF.

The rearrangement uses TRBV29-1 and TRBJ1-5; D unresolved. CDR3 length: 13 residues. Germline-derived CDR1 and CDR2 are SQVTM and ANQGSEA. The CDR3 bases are TGCAGTGGTGGTAGAGGGTACAACCAGCCCCAGCATTTT. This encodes CSGGRGYNQPQHF.

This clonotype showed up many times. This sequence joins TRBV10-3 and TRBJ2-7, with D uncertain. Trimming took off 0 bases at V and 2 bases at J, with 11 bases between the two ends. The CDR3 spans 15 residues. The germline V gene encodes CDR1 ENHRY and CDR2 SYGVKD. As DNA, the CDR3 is TGTGCCATCAGTGAGTCGGATGGGAAGGCCTACGAGCAGTACTTC. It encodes CAISESDGKAYEQYF.

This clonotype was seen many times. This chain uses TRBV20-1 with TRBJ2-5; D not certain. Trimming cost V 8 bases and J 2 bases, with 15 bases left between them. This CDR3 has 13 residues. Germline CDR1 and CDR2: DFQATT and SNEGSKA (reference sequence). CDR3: CSPQKNSQETQYF. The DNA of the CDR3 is TGCAGTCCCCAGAAGAACAGTCAAGAGACCCAGTACTTC.

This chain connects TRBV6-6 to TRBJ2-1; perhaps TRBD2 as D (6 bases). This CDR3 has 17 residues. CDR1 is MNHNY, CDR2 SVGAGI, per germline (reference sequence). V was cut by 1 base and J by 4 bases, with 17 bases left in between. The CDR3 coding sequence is TGTGCCAGCAGTTACTTTACTAGCAGGATGAGGTACAATGAGCAGTTCTTC. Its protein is CASSYFTSRMRYNEQFF.

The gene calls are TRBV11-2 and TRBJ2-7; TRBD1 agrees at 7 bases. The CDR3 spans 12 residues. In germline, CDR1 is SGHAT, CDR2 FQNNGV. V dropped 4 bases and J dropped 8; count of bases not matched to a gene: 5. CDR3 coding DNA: TGTGCCAGCAGCTCTACAGGGGTCAAGCAGTACTTC. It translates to CASSSTGVKQYF.

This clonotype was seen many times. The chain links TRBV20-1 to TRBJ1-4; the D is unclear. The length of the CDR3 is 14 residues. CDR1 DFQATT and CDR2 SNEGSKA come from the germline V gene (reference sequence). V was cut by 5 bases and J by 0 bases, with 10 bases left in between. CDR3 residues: CSAPRPSTNEKLFF. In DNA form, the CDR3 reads TGCAGTGCTCCGAGGCCTTCAACTAATGAAAAACTGTTTTTT.

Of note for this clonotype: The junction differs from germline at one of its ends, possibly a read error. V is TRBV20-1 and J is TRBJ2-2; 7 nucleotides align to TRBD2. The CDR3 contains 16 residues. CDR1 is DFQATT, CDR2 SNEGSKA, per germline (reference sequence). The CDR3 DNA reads TGCAGTCCTAGACCCCCGACAGCGGGAAGGAGCGGGGAGCTGTTTTTT. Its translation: CSPRPPTAGRSGELFF.

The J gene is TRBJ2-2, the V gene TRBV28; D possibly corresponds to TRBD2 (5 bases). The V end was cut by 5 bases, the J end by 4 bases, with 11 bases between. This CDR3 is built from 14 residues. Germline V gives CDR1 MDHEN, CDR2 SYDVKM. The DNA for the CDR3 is TGTGCCAGCAGTGTGGCTAGCAGCACCGGGGAGCTGTTTTTT. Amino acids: CASSVASSTGELFF.

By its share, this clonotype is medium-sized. The CDR3 reads CASSYSKWAGNEQFF. DNA for the CDR3: TGTGCCAGCAGTTACTCCAAGTGGGCTGGCAATGAGCAGTTCTTC. The chain joins TRBV6-5 to TRBJ2-1; the D is unclear. The CDR3 has 15 amino acids. Trimming pared 0 bases from V and 6 bases from J, leaving 12 bases between. Germline V gives CDR1 MNHEY, CDR2 SVGAGI.

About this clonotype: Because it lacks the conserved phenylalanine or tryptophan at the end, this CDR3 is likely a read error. As DNA, the CDR3 is TGTGCCAGCAGTTTTGGAGACGGGGGAGCAGATACGCAGTATTTA. Protein product: CASSFGDGGADTQYL. The gene calls are TRBV28 and TRBJ2-3; a weak D match, TRBD2 (6 bases). The CDR3 contains 15 residues. Trimming took off 3 bases at V and 4 bases at J, with 14 bases between the two ends. CDR1 is MDHEN, CDR2 SYDVKM, per germline.

The CDR3 reads CSARGGSGRWRDNEQFF. In DNA, the CDR3 is TGCAGTGCTAGAGGAGGAAGCGGGAGATGGCGTGACAATGAGCAGTTCTTC. The gene calls are TRBV20-1 and TRBJ2-1; 8 bases are a match to TRBD2. The trim removed 1 base at V and 5 bases at J, leaving 13 bases unmatched. Per germline, CDR1 DFQATT and CDR2 SNEGSKA (reference sequence). The CDR3 extends over 17 amino acids.

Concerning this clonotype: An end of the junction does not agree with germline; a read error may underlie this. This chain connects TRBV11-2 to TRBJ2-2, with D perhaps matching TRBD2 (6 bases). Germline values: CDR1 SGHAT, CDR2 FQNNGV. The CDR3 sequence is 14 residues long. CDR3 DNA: TGTGCAAGCATCCGAGACGGCCGGTGGGGGGAGCTGTTGTTT. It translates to CASIRDGRWGELLF.

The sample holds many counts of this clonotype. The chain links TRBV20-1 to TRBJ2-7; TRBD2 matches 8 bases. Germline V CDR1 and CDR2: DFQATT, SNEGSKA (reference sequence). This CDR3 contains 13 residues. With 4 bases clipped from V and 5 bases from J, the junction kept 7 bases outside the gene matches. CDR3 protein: CSAKGLGNDEQYF. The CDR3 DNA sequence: TGCAGTGCTAAGGGACTAGGGAACGACGAGCAGTACTTC.

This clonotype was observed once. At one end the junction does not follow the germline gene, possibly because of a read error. This chain's CDR3 is CASSSDREGPVEKLFF. DNA for the CDR3: TGTGCCAGTAGCTCGGACAGGGAAGGGCCTGTTGAAAAACTGTTTTTT. This chain joins TRBV7-9 and TRBJ1-4, with 8 bases lining up with TRBD1. Germline lookup yields CDR1 SEHNR and CDR2 FQNEAQ (reference sequence). The CDR3 runs to 16 residues.

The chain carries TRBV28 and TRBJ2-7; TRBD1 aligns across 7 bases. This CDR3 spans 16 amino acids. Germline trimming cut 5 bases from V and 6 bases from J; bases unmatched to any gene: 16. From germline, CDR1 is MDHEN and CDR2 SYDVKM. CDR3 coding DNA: TGTGCCAGCAGTATGACAGGGCAGGCTATGATCTCCGAGCAGTACTTC. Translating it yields CASSMTGQAMISEQYF.

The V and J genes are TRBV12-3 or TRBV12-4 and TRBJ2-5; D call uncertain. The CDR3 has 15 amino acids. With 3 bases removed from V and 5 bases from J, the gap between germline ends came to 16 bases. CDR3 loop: CASSFVITREETQYF. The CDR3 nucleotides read TGTGCCAGCAGTTTCGTAATAACCAGAGAGGAGACCCAGTACTTC.

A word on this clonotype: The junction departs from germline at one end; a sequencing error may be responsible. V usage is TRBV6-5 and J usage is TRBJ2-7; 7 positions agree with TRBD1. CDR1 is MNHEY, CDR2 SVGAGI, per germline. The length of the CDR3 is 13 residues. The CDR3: CVSIRQGPYEQYF. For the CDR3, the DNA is TGTGTCAGCATAAGACAGGGACCCTACGAGCAGTACTTC.

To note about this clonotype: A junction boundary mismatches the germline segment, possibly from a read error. The CDR3 protein is CSSRLSSYEQYF. The CDR3 region has the DNA TGCAGCTCTCGATTAAGCTCCTATGAGCAGTACTTC. This sequence joins TRBV29-1 and TRBJ2-7; D is ambiguous. The germline gives CDR1 SQVTM, CDR2 ANQGSEA. CDR3 size: 12 residues.

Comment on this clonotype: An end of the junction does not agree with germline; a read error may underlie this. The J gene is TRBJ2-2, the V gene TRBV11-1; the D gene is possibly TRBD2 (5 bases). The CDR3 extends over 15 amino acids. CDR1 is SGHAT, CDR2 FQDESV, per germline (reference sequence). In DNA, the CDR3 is TGTGCCAGCAGCTTATACCGAAAGGAAACCGGGGAGCTGTTCTTT. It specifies CASSLYRKETGELFF.

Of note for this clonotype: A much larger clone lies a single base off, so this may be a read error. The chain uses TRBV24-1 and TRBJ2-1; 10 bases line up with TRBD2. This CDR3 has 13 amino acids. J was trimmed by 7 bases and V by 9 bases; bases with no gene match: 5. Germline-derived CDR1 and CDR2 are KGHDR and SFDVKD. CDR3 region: CATRAGGGNEQFF. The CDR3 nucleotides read TGTGCCACCCGAGCGGGAGGGGGGAATGAGCAGTTCTTC.